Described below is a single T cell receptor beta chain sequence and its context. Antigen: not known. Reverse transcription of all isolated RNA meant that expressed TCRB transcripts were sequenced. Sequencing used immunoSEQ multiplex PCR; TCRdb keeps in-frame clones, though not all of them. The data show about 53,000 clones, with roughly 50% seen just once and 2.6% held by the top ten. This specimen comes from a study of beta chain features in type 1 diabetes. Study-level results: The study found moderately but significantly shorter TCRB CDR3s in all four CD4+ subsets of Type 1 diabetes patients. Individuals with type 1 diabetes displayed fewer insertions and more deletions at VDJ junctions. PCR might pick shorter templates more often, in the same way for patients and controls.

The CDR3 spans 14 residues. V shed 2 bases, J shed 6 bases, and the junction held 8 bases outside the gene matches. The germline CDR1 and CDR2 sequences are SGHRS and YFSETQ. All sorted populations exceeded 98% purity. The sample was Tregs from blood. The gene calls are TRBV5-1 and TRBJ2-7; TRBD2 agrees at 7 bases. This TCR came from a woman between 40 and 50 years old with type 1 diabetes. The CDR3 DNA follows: TGCGCCAGCAGCTTAGCGGGGACCTCTTCCGAGCAGTACTTC. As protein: CASSLAGTSSEQYF.